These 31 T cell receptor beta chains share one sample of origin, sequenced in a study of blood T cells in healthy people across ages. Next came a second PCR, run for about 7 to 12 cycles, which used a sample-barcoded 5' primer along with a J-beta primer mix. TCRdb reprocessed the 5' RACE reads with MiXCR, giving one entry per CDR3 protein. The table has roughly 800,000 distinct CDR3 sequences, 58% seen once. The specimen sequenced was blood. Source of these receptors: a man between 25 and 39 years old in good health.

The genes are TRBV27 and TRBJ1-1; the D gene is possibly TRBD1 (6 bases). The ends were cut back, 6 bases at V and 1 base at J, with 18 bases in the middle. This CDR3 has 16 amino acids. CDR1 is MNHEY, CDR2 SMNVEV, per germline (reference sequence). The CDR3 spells CASSILGTPKNTEAFF. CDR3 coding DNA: TGTGCCAGCAGCATCCTGGGGACACCCAAGAACACTGAAGCTTTCTTT.

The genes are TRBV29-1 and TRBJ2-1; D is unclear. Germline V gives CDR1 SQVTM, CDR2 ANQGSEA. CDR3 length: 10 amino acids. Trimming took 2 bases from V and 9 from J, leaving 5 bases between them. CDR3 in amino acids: CSVEFGEQFF. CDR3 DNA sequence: TGCAGCGTTGAATTCGGTGAGCAGTTCTTC.

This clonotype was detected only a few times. Here the CDR3 reads CASSSARGATDTQYF. Here the CDR3 DNA reads TGTGCCAGCAGCTCGGCGCGCGGGGCGACAGATACGCAGTATTTT. V and J are TRBV7-8 and TRBJ2-3; TRBD2 is a possible D gene (6 bases). The germline CDR1 and CDR2 sequences are SGHVS and FQNEAQ. CDR3 length: 15 residues. Deletions cut 4 bases from V and 3 bases from J, with 14 bases between.

This chain's CDR3 is CASSYRGTSTDTQYF. The CDR3, as DNA: TGTGCCAGCAGCTACAGGGGAACTAGCACAGATACGCAGTATTTT. The chain joins TRBV9 to TRBJ2-3; 7 nucleotides match TRBD1. The length of the CDR3 is 15 residues. J was trimmed by 0 bases and V by 4 bases; bases with no gene match: 5. The germline V gene has CDR1 SGDLS and CDR2 YYNGEE.

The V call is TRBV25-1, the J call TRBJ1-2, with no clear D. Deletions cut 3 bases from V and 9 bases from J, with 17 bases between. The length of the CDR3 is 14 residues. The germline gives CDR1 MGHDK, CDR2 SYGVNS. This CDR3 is CASSDPWGSDSYTF. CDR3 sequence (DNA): TGTGCCAGCAGTGACCCATGGGGTTCAGACAGCTACACCTTC.

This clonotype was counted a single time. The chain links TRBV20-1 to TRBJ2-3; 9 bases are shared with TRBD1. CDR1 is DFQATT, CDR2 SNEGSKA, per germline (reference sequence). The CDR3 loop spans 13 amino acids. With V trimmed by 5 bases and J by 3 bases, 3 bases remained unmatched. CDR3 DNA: TGCAGTGCTGGGGACAGGGTAACAGATACGCAGTATTTT. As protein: CSAGDRVTDTQYF.

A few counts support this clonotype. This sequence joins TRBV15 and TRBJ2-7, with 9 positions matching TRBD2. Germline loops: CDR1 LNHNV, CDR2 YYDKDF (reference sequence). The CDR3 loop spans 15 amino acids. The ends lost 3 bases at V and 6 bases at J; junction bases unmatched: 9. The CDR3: CATSSLGIAGVEQYF. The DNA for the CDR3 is TGTGCCACCAGCAGTTTGGGAATAGCGGGGGTCGAGCAGTACTTC.

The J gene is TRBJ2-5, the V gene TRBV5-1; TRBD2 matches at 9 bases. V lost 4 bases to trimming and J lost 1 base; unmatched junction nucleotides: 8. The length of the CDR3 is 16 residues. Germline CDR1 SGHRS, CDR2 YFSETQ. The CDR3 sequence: CASSIASGGRQETQYF. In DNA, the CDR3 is TGCGCCAGCAGCATCGCAAGCGGGGGGCGCCAAGAGACCCAGTACTTC.

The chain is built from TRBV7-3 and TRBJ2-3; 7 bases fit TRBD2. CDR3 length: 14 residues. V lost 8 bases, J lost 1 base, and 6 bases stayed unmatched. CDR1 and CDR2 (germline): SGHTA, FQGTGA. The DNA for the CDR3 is TGTGCCAGCCGGTCGGGGAGGGGCACAGATACGCAGTATTTT. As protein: CASRSGRGTDTQYF.

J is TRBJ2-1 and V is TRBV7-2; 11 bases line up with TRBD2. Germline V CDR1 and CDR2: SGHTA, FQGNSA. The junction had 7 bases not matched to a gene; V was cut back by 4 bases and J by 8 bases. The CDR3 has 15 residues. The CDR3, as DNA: TGTGCCAGCAGCTCGTTAGCGGGAGGGGGATATGAGCAGTTCTTC. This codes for CASSSLAGGGYEQFF.

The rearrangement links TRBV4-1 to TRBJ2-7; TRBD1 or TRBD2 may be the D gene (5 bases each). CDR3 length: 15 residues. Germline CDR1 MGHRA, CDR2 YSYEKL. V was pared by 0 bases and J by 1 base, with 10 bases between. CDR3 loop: CASSQDGTGSYEQYF. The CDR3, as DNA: TGCGCCAGCAGCCAAGATGGGACGGGATCCTACGAGCAGTACTTC.

The DNA of the CDR3 is TGTGCCAGCACCGTCGGGCTAGCGACGTCCTACGAGCAGTACTTC. Translation: CASTVGLATSYEQYF. This rearrangement joins TRBV6-2 or TRBV6-3 to TRBJ2-7; D might be TRBD2 (6 bases). Trimming shortened V by 7 bases and J by 1 base, and 17 bases separated the two germline ends. The CDR3 runs to 15 residues. CDR1 MNHEY and CDR2 SVGEGT come from the germline V gene.

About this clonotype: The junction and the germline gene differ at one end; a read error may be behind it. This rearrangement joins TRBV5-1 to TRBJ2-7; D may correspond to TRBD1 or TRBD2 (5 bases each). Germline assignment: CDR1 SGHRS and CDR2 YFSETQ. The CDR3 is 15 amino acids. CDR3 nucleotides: TGCGCCGGCAGCTTAGAGGGGCTACCTACCTACGAGCAGTACTTC. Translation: CAGSLEGLPTYEQYF.

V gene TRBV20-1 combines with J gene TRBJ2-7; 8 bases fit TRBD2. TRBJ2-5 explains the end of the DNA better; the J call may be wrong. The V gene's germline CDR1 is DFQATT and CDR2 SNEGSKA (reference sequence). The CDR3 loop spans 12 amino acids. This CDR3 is CGGGSRIGTQYF. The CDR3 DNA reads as TGCGGCGGGGGGAGCAGGATTGGGACCCAGTACTTC.

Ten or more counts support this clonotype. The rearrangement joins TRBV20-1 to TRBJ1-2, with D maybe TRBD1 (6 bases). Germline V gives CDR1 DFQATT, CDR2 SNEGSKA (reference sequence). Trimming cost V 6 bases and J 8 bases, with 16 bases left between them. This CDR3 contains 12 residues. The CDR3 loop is CSAGTSGRGYTF. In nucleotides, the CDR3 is TGCAGTGCCGGGACATCGGGTAGGGGCTACACCTTC.

CDR3 residues: CASSLVAGARNIQYF. For the CDR3, the DNA is TGTGCCAGCAGCTTAGTGGCGGGAGCGCGGAACATTCAGTACTTC. This chain links TRBV7-6 with TRBJ2-4; TRBD2 matches at 7 bases. The V and J ends lost 1 base and 7 bases, in that order; junction bases with no gene match: 7. The CDR3 spans 15 residues. Germline values: CDR1 SGHVS, CDR2 FNYEAQ.

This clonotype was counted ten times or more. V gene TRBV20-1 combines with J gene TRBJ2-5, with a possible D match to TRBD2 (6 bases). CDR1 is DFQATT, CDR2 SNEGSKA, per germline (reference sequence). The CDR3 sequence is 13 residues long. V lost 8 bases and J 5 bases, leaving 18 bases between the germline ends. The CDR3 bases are TGCAGTAATCAGGAGGGGCTGGAGGAGACCCAGTACTTC. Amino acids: CSNQEGLEETQYF.

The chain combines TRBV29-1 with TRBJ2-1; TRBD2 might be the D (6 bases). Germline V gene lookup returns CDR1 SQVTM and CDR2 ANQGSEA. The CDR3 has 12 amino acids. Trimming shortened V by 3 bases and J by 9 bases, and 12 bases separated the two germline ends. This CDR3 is CSVETRRVEQFF. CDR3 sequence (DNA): TGCAGCGTTGAGACTAGGCGAGTTGAGCAGTTCTTC.

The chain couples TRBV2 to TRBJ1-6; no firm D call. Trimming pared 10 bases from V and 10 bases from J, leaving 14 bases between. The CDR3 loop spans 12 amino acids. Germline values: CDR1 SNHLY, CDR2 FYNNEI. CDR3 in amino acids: CATNSKDSPLHF. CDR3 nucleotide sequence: TGTGCCACCAATAGTAAGGACTCACCCCTCCACTTT.

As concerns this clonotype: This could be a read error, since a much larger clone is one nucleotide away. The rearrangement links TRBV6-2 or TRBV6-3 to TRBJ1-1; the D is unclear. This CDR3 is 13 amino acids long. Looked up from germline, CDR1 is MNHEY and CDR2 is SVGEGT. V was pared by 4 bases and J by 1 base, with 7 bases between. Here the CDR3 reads CASSFQANTEAFF. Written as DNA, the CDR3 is TGTGCCAGCAGTTTCCAGGCGAACACTGAAGCTTTCTTT.

The chain's CDR3 is CASSRGGGGRGEKLFF. The CDR3 DNA follows: TGTGCCAGCAGTCGGGGAGGGGGGGGCCGCGGGGAAAAACTGTTTTTT. The genes are TRBV6-6 and TRBJ1-4; a possible D gene is TRBD1 (6 bases). Germline CDR1 MNHNY, CDR2 SVGAGI (reference sequence). This CDR3 comprises 16 residues. Trimming removed 5 bases at V and 8 bases at J, with 21 bases between.

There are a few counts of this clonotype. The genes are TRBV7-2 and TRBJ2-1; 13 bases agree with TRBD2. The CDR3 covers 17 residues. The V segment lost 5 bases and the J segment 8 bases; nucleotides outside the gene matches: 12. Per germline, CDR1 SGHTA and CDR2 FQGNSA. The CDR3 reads CASSQQTSGGPRDEQFF. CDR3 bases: TGTGCCAGCAGCCAACAGACTAGCGGGGGGCCCAGGGATGAGCAGTTCTTC.

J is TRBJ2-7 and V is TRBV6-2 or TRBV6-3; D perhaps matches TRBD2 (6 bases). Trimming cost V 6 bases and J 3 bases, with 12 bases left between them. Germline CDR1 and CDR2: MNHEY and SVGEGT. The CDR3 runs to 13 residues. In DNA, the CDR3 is TGTGCCAGCAGGGGACTGAGGGACTACGAGCAGTACTTC. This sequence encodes CASRGLRDYEQYF.

This CDR3 is CAWGQGDTEAFF. In nucleotides, the CDR3 is TGTGCCTGGGGACAGGGGGACACTGAAGCTTTCTTT. The V gene is TRBV30, the J gene TRBJ1-1, with 10 bases aligning to TRBD1. Germline V gene lookup returns CDR1 GTSNPN and CDR2 SVGIG (reference sequence). The CDR3 is 12 amino acids. Trimming at V came to 5 bases and at J to 3 bases, leaving 0 bases not matched to a gene. The full variable domain, in which reference TRBV30 and TRBJ1-1 provide the parts outside the CDR3, is SQTIHQWPATLVQPVGSPLSLECTVEGTSNPNLYWYRQAAGRGLQLLFYSVGIGQISSEVPQNLSASRPQDRQFILSSKKLLLSDSGFYLCAWGQGDTEAFFGQGTRLTVV.

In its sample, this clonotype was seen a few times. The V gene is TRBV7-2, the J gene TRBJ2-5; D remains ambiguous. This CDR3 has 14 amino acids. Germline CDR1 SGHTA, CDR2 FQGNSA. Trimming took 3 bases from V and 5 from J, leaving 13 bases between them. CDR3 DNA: TGTGCCAGCAGCTTCAGCAGTGTTGGGGAGACCCAGTACTTC. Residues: CASSFSSVGETQYF.

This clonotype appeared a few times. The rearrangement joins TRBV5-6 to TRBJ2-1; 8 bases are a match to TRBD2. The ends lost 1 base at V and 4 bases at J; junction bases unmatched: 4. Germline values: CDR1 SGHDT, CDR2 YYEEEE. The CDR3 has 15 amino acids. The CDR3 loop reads CASSLPTSGYNEQFF. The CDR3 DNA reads TGTGCCAGCAGCTTGCCAACTAGCGGATACAATGAGCAGTTCTTC.

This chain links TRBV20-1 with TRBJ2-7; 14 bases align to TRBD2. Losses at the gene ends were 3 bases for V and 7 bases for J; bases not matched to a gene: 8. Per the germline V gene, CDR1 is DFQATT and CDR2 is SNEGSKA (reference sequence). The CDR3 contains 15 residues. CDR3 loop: CSASPTSGGAGEQYF. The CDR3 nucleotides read TGCAGTGCTAGCCCGACTAGCGGGGGGGCCGGGGAGCAGTACTTC.

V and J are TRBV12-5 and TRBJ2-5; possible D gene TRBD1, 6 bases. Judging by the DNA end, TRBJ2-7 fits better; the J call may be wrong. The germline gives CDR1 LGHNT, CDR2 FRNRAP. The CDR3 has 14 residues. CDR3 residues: CASGFTGIPYEQYF. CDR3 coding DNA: TGTGCTAGTGGTTTCACAGGGATCCCCTACGAGCAGTACTTC.

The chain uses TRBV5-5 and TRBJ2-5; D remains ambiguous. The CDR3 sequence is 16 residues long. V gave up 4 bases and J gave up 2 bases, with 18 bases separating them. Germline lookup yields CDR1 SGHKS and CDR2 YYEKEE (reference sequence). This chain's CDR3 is CASSPPPATPQETQYF. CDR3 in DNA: TGTGCCAGCAGCCCCCCCCCCGCGACGCCGCAAGAGACCCAGTACTTC.

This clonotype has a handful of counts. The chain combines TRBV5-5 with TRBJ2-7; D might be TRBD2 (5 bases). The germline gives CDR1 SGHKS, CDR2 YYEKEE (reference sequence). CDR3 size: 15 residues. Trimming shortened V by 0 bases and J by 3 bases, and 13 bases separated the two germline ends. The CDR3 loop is CASSLVGSGIYEQYF. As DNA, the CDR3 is TGTGCCAGCAGCTTGGTTGGCTCGGGGATCTACGAGCAGTACTTC.

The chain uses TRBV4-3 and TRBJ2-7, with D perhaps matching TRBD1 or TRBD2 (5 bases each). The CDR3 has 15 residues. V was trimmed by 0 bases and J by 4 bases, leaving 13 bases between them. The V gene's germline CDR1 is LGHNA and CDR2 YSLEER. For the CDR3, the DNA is TGCGCCAGCAGCCAAGATATTGGGGGAAGATACGAGCAGTACTTC. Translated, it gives CASSQDIGGRYEQYF.